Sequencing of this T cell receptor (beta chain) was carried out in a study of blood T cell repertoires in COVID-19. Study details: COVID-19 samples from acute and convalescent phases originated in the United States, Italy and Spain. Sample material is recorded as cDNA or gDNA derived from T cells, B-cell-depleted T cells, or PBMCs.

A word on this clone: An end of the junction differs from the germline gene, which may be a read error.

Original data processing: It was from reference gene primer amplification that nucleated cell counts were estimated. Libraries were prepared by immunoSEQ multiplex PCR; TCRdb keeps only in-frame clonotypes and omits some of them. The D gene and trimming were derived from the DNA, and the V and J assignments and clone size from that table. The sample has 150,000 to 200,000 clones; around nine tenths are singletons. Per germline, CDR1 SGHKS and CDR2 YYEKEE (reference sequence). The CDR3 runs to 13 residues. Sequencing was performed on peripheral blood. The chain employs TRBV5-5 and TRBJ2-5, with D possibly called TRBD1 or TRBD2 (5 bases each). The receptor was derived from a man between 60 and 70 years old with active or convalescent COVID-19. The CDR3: CTSSLGREETQYF. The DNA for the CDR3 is TGTACCAGCAGCCTGGGGCGGGAAGAGACCCAGTACTTC.